The clone carrying this T cell receptor beta chain was seen many times. Antigen specificity is unknown. In the authors' workflow: Clinicopathological groups supplied CDR3 differences that were used to build a distant-metastasis classifier for papillary thyroid cancer. TCRdb re-analyzed the PCR reads using MiXCR. The V and J calls were not made by the authors but by TCRdb's processing. This table has about 92,000 clones, under 15% appearing once. This record belongs to a study of metastatic and nonmetastatic thyroid tumors. Study summary: Samples came from malignant and benign thyroid patients, and repertoires were compared across blood and tumor or nodule tissue.

This CDR3 contains 14 residues. CDR1 is LGHDT, CDR2 YNNKEL, per germline (reference sequence). The J segment lost 0 bases and the V segment lost 5 bases, leaving 4 bases of the junction unmatched. Study results and limitations: Malignant thyroid tumors reportedly had TCR beta diversity that was significantly higher than in benign nodules, in blood and tumor.

Patients were all untreated before their thyroid surgery. Material: blood. The rearrangement joins TRBV3-1 to TRBJ2-7; 7 positions match TRBD2. The TCR comes from a female donor with papillary thyroid cancer or a benign thyroid nodule (not recorded which). Some clones in this sample may be carry-over from other donors' samples. The CDR3 loop is CASSSGGSSYEQYF. The CDR3 DNA follows: TGTGCCAGCAGCTCGGGGGGAAGCTCCTACGAGCAGTACTTC.